What follows are 6 T cell receptor beta chains derived from one specimen sequenced in a study of CD4 T cells in relation to SARS-CoV-2 and coronaviruses. Repertoires were generated with immunoSEQ multiplex PCR, while TCRdb's copy carries only in-frame clones and drops some. Of about 43,000 clones listed, roughly 87% are singletons. These receptors are not linked to any known antigen. Material for sequencing was naive CD4+ T cells from PBMCs, cultured in vitro. The subset was: naive CD4+ T cells isolated by negative enrichment. The origin of the receptors is an adult with COVID-19.

This clone showed up just a few times. The rearrangement links TRBV6-5 to TRBJ1-1, with a tentative D call TRBD1 (6 bases). V was cut by 7 bases and J by 4 bases, with 19 bases left in between. Germline V gene sequence: CDR1 MNHEY, CDR2 SVGAGI. The CDR3 loop spans 15 amino acids. The chain's CDR3 is CASKVSGVGSTEAFF. The CDR3 DNA reads as TGTGCCAGCAAAGTATCAGGGGTAGGAAGCACTGAAGCTTTCTTT.

This chain uses TRBV28 with TRBJ2-2, with 8 bases that match TRBD1. The V and J ends lost 5 bases and 7 bases, in that order; junction bases with no gene match: 12. CDR3 length: 16 residues. Germline V gene data show CDR1 as MDHEN and CDR2 as SYDVKM. Here the CDR3 reads CASSPPGTGEIGELFF. Written as DNA, the CDR3 is TGTGCCAGCAGTCCCCCGGGGACAGGAGAAATCGGGGAGCTGTTTTTT.

This clone was recorded a few times. The CDR3 reads CASSLSSSWELFF. CDR3 bases: TGTGCCAGCAGTTTATCCTCTTCCTGGGAGCTGTTTTTT. V gene TRBV28 combines with J gene TRBJ2-2; no clear D. In germline, CDR1 is MDHEN, CDR2 SYDVKM. The CDR3 loop spans 13 amino acids. V lost 1 base to trimming and J lost 9 bases, with 9 bases between them. The complete variable domain, with remaining parts taken from reference TRBV28 and TRBJ2-2, reads DVKVTQSSRYLVKRTGEKVFLECVQDMDHENMFWYRQDPGLGLRLIYFSYDVKMKEKGDIPEGYSVSREKKERFSLILESASTNQTSMYLCASSLSSSWELFFGEGSRLTVL.

V is TRBV28 and J is TRBJ2-2; D might be TRBD1 or TRBD2, each matching 5 bases. CDR3 length equals 16 residues. Germline CDR1 is MDHEN and CDR2 is SYDVKM. The V gene lost 3 bases and the J gene lost 7 bases, with 18 bases spanning the gap. CDR3 protein: CASSFSGTYRGGELFF. Here the CDR3 DNA reads TGTGCCAGCAGTTTCTCAGGGACCTATAGAGGCGGGGAGCTGTTTTTT.

This clone appeared once. The chain employs TRBV29-1 and TRBJ2-1; D is ambiguous. V gave up 7 bases and J gave up 4 bases, with 14 bases separating them. CDR3 length: 13 amino acids. Germline V CDR1 and CDR2: SQVTM, ANQGSEA. The CDR3 coding sequence is TGCAGCGCTCCGGGCCGGCGTTACAATGAGCAGTTCTTC. Protein: CSAPGRRYNEQFF.

This chain connects TRBV6-2 or TRBV6-3 to TRBJ1-5, with D unresolved. V was clipped by 0 bases and J by 3 bases, with 12 bases between them. The CDR3 runs to 16 residues. Germline V gene sequence: CDR1 MNHEY, CDR2 SVGEGT. CDR3 coding DNA: TGTGCCAGCAGTTACTCGGCCGGGTTATCCAATCAGCCCCAGCATTTT. Its protein is CASSYSAGLSNQPQHF.